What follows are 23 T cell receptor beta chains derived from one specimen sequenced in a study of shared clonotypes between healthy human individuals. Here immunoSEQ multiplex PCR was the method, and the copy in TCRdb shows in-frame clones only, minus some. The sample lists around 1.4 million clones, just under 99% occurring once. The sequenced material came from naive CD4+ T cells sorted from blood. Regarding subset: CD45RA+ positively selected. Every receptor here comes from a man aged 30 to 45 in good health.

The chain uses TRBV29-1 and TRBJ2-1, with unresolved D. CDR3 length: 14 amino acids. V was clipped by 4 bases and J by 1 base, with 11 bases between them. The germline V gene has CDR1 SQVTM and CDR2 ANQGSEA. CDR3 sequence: CSVVGEHSYNEQFF. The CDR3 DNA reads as TGCAGCGTTGTGGGCGAGCATTCCTACAATGAGCAGTTCTTC.

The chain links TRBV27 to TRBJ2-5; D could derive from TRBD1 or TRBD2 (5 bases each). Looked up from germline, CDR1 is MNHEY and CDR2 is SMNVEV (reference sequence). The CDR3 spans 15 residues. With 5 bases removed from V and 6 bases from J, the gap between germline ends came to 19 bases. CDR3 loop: CASSEIARGAKTQYF. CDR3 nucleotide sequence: TGTGCCAGCAGTGAAATAGCTAGAGGGGCGAAGACCCAGTACTTC.

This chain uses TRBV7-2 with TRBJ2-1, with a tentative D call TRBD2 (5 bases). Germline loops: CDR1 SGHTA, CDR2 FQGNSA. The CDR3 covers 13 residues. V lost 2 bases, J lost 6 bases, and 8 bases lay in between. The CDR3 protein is CASSLLAGNEQFF. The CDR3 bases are TGTGCCAGCAGCTTACTGGCGGGCAATGAGCAGTTCTTC.

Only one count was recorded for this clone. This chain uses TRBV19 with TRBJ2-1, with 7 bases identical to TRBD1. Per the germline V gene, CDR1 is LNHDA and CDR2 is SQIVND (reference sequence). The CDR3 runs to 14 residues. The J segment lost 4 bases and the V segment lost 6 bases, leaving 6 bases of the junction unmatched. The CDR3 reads CASSQGQAYNEQFF. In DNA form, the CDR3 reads TGTGCCAGTAGCCAAGGACAGGCGTACAATGAGCAGTTCTTC.

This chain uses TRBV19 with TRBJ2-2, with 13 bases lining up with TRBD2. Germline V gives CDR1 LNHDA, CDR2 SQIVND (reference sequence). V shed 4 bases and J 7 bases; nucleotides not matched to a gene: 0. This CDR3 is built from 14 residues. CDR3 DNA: TGTGCCAGTAGTAGGACTAGCGGGAGCGGGGAGCTGTTTTTT. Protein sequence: CASSRTSGSGELFF.

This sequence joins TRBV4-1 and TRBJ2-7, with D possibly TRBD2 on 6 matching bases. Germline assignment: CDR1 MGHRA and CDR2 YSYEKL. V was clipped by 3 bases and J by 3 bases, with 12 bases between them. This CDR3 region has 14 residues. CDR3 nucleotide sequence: TGCGCCAGCAGCCATAGGACTAATAACTACGAGCAGTACTTC. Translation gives CASSHRTNNYEQYF.

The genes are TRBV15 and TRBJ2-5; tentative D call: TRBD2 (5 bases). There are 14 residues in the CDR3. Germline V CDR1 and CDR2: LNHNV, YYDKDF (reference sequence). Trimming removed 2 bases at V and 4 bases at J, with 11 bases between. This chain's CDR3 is CATSRRDGGETQYF. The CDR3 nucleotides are TGTGCCACCAGCAGACGCGACGGAGGAGAGACCCAGTACTTC.

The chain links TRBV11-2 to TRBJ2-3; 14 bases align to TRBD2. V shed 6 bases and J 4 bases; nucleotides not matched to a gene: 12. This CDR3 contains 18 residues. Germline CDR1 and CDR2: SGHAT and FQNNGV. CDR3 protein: CASSASGLAGGVADTQYF. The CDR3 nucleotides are TGTGCCAGCAGTGCAAGCGGACTAGCGGGAGGTGTTGCAGATACGCAGTATTTT.

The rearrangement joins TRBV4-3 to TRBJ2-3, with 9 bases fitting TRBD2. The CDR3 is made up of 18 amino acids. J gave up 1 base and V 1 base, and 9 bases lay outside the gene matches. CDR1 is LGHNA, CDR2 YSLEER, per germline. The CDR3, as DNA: TGCGCCAGCAGCCAAGCCCCTTTCAGGACTAGCGGCACAGATACGCAGTATTTT. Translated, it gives CASSQAPFRTSGTDTQYF.

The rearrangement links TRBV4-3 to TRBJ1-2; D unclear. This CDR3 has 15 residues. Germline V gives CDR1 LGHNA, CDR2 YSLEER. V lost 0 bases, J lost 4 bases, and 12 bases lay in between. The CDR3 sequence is CASSQDFTRPYGYTF. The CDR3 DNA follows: TGCGCCAGCAGCCAAGATTTCACCCGACCCTATGGCTACACCTTC.

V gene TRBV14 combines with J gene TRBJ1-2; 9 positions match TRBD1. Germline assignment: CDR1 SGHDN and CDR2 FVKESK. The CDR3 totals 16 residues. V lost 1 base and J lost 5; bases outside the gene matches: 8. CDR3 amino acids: CASSQVGWDRVYGYTF. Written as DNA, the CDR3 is TGTGCCAGCAGCCAAGTTGGTTGGGACAGGGTATATGGCTACACCTTC.

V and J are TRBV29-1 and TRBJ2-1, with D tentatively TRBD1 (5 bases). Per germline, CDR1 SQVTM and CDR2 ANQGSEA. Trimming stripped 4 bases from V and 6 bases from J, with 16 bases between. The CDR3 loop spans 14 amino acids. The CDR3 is CSVAHWGQGNEQFF. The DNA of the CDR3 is TGCAGCGTTGCCCATTGGGGCCAGGGCAATGAGCAGTTCTTC.

CDR3 in amino acids: CASSLGEGQGLGEQFF. DNA for the CDR3: TGTGCCAGCAGCTTAGGGGAGGGCCAGGGGCTGGGTGAGCAGTTCTTC. The V call is TRBV11-2, the J call TRBJ2-1; perhaps TRBD2 as D (7 bases). The germline V gene has CDR1 SGHAT and CDR2 FQNNGV. The CDR3 loop spans 16 amino acids. V lost 1 base to trimming and J lost 9 bases, with 19 bases between them.

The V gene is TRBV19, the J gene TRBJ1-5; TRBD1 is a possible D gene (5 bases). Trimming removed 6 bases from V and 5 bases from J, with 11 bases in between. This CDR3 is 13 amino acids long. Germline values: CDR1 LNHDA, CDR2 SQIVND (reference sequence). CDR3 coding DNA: TGTGCCAGTAGATCCGGAGGGGATCAGCCCCAGCATTTT. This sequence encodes CASRSGGDQPQHF.

Here the CDR3 reads CASSPHSQGSYNEQFF. In DNA, the CDR3 is TGTGCCAGCTCACCACACAGCCAGGGGTCCTACAATGAGCAGTTCTTC. The chain carries TRBV18 and TRBJ2-1; perhaps TRBD1 as D (6 bases). Looked up from germline, CDR1 is KGHSH and CDR2 is LQKENI. The germline V and J ends were trimmed by 1 base and 1 base, with 11 bases remaining between them. The CDR3 runs 16 residues.

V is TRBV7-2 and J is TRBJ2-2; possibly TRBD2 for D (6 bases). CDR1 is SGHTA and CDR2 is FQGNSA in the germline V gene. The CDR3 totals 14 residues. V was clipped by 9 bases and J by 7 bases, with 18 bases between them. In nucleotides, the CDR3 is TGTGCCAGTGGACTACTGGCCGCGGGCGGGGAGCTGTTTTTT. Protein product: CASGLLAAGGELFF. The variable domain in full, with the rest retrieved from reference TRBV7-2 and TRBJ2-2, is GAGVSQSPSNKVTEKGKDVELRCDPISGHTALYWYRQSLGQGLEFLIYFQGNSAPDKSGLPSDRFSAERTGGSVSTLTIQRTQQEDSAVYLCASGLLAAGGELFFGEGSRLTVL.

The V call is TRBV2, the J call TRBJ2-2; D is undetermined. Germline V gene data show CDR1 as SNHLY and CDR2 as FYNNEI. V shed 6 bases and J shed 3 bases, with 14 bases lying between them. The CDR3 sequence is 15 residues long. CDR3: CASRRSRTDTGELFF. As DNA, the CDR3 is TGTGCCAGCAGAAGGAGCCGAACCGACACCGGGGAGCTGTTTTTT.

The CDR3: CAWKLGLSYNEQFF. The CDR3 DNA reads TGTGCCTGGAAGTTAGGCCTCTCCTACAATGAGCAGTTCTTC. The genes are TRBV30 and TRBJ2-1; D unclear. The CDR3 consists of 14 residues. The germline CDR1 and CDR2 sequences are GTSNPN and SVGIG (reference sequence). With 4 bases removed from V and 0 bases from J, the gap between germline ends came to 10 bases.

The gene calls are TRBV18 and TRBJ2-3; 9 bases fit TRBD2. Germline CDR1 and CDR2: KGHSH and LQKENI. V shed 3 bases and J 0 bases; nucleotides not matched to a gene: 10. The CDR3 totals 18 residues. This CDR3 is CASSPVRGLAGSTDTQYF. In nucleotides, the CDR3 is TGTGCCAGCTCACCCGTAAGAGGGCTAGCGGGAAGCACAGATACGCAGTATTTT. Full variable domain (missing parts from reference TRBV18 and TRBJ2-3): NAGVMQNPRHLVRRRGQEARLRCSPMKGHSHVYWYRQLPEEGLKFMVYLQKENIIDESGMPKERFSAEFPKEGPSILRIQQVVRGDSAAYFCASSPVRGLAGSTDTQYFGPGTRLTVL.

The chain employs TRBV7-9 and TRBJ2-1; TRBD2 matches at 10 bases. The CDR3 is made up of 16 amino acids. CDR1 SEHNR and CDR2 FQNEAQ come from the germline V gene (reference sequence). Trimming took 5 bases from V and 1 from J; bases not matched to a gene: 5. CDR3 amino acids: CASSPQLAGSYNEQFF. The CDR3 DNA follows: TGTGCCAGCAGCCCCCAACTAGCGGGATCCTACAATGAGCAGTTCTTC. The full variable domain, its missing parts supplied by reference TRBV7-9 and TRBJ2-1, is DTGVSQNPRHKITKRGQNVTFRCDPISEHNRLYWYRQTLGQGPEFLTYFQNEAQLEKSRLLSDRFSAERPKGSFSTLEIQRTEQGDSAMYLCASSPQLAGSYNEQFFGPGTRLTVL.

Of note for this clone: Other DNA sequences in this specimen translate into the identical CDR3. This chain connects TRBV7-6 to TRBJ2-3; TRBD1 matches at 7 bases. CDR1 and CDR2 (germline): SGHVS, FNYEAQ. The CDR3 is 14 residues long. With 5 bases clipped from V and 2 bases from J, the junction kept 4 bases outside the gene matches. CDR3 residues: CASSPGQITDTQYF. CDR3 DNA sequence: TGTGCCAGCAGCCCGGGACAGATCACAGATACGCAGTATTTT.

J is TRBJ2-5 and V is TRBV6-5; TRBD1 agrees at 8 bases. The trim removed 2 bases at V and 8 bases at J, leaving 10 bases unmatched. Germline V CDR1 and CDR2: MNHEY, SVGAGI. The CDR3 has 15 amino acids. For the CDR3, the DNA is TGTGCCAGCAGTTACCGACAGGGGCTAGGAGAAACCCAGTACTTC. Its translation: CASSYRQGLGETQYF.

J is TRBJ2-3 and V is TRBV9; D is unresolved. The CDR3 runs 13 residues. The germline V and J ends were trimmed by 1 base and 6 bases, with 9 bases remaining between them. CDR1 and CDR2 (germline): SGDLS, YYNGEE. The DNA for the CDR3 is TGTGCCAGCAGCGTACGAATAGCCGATACGCAGTATTTT. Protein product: CASSVRIADTQYF.